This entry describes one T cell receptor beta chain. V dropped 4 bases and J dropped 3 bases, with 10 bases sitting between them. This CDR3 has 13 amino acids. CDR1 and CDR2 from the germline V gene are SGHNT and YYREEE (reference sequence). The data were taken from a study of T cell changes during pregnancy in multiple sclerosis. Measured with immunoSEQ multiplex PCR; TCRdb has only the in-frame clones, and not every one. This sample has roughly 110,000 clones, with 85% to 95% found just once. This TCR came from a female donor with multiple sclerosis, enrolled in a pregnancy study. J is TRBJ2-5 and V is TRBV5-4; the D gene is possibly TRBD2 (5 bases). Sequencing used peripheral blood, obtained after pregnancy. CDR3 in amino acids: CASSPSREETQYF. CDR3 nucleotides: TGTGCCAGCAGCCCGTCGAGGGAAGAGACCCAGTACTTC.